These 15 T cell receptor beta chains were sequenced from one sample in a study of blood T cells in healthy people across ages (dated by TCRdb to the mid-2010s). Libraries were built with 5' RACE. TCRdb shows the sequencer as Illumina HiSeq 2500. A second PCR of 7 to 11 cycles was run with a J-beta primer mix and a sample-barcoded 5' primer. Clones were called with MiXCR by TCRdb after fastp trimmed the public reads at Q25, and only in-frame beta chains were retained. Every CDR3 protein is listed once, alongside the most common genes and DNA of its rows. Counted in this sample were approximately 680,000 distinct CDR3 sequences; about a third of them appeared once. 15% of the sample lies in the top ten. Sequenced: blood. Receptor source: an elderly woman in good health. Donor details come from another sample of the same person, matched by shared clones.

There are many counts of this clonotype. V and J are TRBV5-1 and TRBJ1-2; the D gene is possibly TRBD1 (6 bases). This CDR3 has 12 residues. The germline V gene has CDR1 SGHRS and CDR2 YFSETQ. The V end was cut by 4 bases, the J end by 7 bases, with 11 bases between. This CDR3 reads CASSVSGVGYTF. In DNA, the CDR3 is TGCGCCAGCAGCGTCTCAGGGGTTGGCTACACCTTC.

This clonotype came up a few times. The chain recombines TRBV10-3 with TRBJ1-5; the D gene is possibly TRBD1 (5 bases). V lost 4 bases and J lost 11, with 18 bases in between. Germline CDR1 ENHRY, CDR2 SYGVKD. This CDR3 spans 14 amino acids. CDR3 sequence: CAISVGGPQGAQHF. CDR3 coding DNA: TGTGCCATCAGTGTCGGTGGGCCTCAAGGGGCCCAGCATTTT.

The V call is TRBV29-1, the J call TRBJ2-7; possible D gene TRBD2, 6 bases. The germline gives CDR1 SQVTM, CDR2 ANQGSEA. This CDR3 is built from 13 residues. V dropped 7 bases and J dropped 0 bases, with 13 bases sitting between them. CDR3 sequence: CSGGGLYSYEQYF. CDR3 coding DNA: TGCAGCGGAGGAGGACTATACTCCTACGAGCAGTACTTC.

In its sample, this clonotype was seen many times. This chain joins TRBV19 and TRBJ2-1; 7 nucleotides agree with TRBD2. This CDR3 is 14 amino acids long. The V and J ends lost 3 bases and 2 bases, in that order; junction bases with no gene match: 1. Germline CDR1 is LNHDA and CDR2 is SQIVND (reference sequence). Here the CDR3 DNA reads TGTGCCAGTAGTATGCGGGGGACCTACAATGAGCAGTTCTTC. Protein sequence: CASSMRGTYNEQFF. Full variable domain (remainder filled in from reference TRBV19 and TRBJ2-1): DGGITQSPKYLFRKEGQNVTLSCEQNLNHDAMYWYRQDPGQGLRLIYYSQIVNDFQKGDIAEGYSVSREKKESFPLTVTSAQKNPTAFYLCASSMRGTYNEQFFGPGTRLTVL.

The chain is built from TRBV12-3 or TRBV12-4 and TRBJ2-4; TRBD2 matches at 9 bases. The closer fit of TRBJ2-7 to the DNA end suggests the J call may be wrong. The CDR3 spans 16 residues. CDR3 amino acids: CASSGGRGRGTYEQYF. CDR3 in DNA: TGTGCCAGCAGCGGCGGGAGGGGGCGGGGGACCTACGAGCAGTACTTC.

This clonotype was seen ten or more times. V and J are TRBV9 and TRBJ2-6; 8 bases align to TRBD2. The CDR3 runs 15 residues. Germline V gene data show CDR1 as SGDLS and CDR2 as YYNGEE. With 4 bases clipped from V and 2 bases from J, the junction kept 2 bases outside the gene matches. The DNA for the CDR3 is TGTGCCAGCAGCCCCGGGGGGGCTGGGGCCAACGTCCTGACTTTC. Its translation is CASSPGGAGANVLTF.

This clonotype has at least ten counts. The V gene is TRBV4-3, the J gene TRBJ2-7, with 8 bases that match TRBD1. The V gene end was trimmed by 4 bases and the J gene end by 5 bases; junction bases not matched to a gene: 7. The CDR3 loop spans 14 amino acids. CDR1 is LGHNA, CDR2 YSLEER, per germline. The DNA for the CDR3 is TGCGCCAGCAGCCCTTTTCAGGGGGCCAACGAGCAGTACTTC. Amino acid sequence: CASSPFQGANEQYF.

The sample holds a few counts of this clonotype. The CDR3 reads CASSLTGTGRQPQHF. CDR3 in DNA: TGTGCCAGCAGTTTAACCGGGACAGGAAGACAGCCCCAGCATTTT. V and J are TRBV12-3 or TRBV12-4 and TRBJ1-5; TRBD1 matches 8 bases. Trimming at V came to 2 bases and at J to 7 bases, leaving 7 bases not matched to a gene. CDR3 size: 15 residues.

As concerns this clonotype: A clone one base away is much larger, so this may be a read error. CDR3 residues: CASSLAHSSYEQFF. The CDR3 bases are TGTGCCAGCAGCTTGGCCCATTCCTCCTACGAGCAGTTCTTC. The V gene is TRBV7-8, the J gene TRBJ2-7; D unclear. The last part of the DNA fits TRBJ2-1 better; the J call may be wrong. The CDR3 extends over 14 amino acids. From germline, CDR1 is SGHVS and CDR2 FQNEAQ.

J is TRBJ1-6 and V is TRBV5-1, with a weak D call TRBD1 (5 bases). Germline CDR1 is SGHRS and CDR2 is YFSETQ. V lost 6 bases and J 7 bases, leaving 11 bases between the germline ends. The CDR3 is 13 amino acids. The chain's CDR3 is CASNGDGNSPLHF. Here the CDR3 DNA reads TGCGCCAGCAACGGGGACGGCAATTCACCCCTCCACTTT.

The rearrangement joins TRBV30 to TRBJ1-6, with TRBD1 matching 7 bases. Germline lookup yields CDR1 GTSNPN and CDR2 SVGIG (reference sequence). The junction had 8 bases not matched to a gene; V was cut back by 5 bases and J by 10 bases. There are 13 residues in the CDR3. DNA for the CDR3: TGTGCCTGGGGGAGCCAGGGGGTCTCACCCCTCCACTTT. This gives the protein CAWGSQGVSPLHF.

In this sample, this clonotype turned up many times. The genes are TRBV24-1 and TRBJ2-1; D unclear. The ends were cut back, 2 bases at V and 4 bases at J, with 23 bases in the middle. This CDR3 spans 19 amino acids. Germline V gene lookup returns CDR1 KGHDR and CDR2 SFDVKD. This chain's CDR3 is CATSDCPPRRQPCYNEQFF. CDR3 coding DNA: TGTGCCACCAGTGATTGCCCCCCTAGAAGGCAGCCTTGTTACAATGAGCAGTTCTTC.

This chain links TRBV12-3 or TRBV12-4 with TRBJ1-5; maybe TRBD1 (5 bases). The CDR3 runs to 13 residues. Trimming took off 6 bases at V and 9 bases at J, with 15 bases between the two ends. Here the CDR3 DNA reads TGTGCCAGCAGGCGAGGTGGAACAGGGCCCCAGCATTTT. Translating it yields CASRRGGTGPQHF.

This clonotype was seen more than once but under ten times. The V and J genes are TRBV7-2 and TRBJ2-3; D is perhaps TRBD2 (5 bases). Germline-derived CDR1 and CDR2 are SGHTA and FQGNSA. This CDR3 is built from 17 residues. Trimming took 2 bases from V and 4 from J, leaving 19 bases between them. CDR3: CASSLPPPGISADTQYF. DNA of the CDR3: TGTGCCAGCAGCTTACCCCCCCCGGGAATAAGCGCAGATACGCAGTATTTT.

As for this clonotype: With a much larger clone just one base away, this may be a read error. The chain joins TRBV20-1 to TRBJ2-1; D unresolved. The DNA end lines up better with TRBJ2-7; the J call may be wrong. The CDR3 is made up of 14 amino acids. Germline V gives CDR1 DFQATT, CDR2 SNEGSKA (reference sequence). The CDR3: CSARDHQKHNEQYF. DNA of the CDR3: TGCAGTGCTAGAGATCACCAGAAACACAATGAGCAGTACTTC.